Detailed here is one T cell receptor beta chain. Negative isolation was used for CD8+ and CD4+ T cells and FACS enrichment for TEMRA cells. This sample was taken from a study of CD8 T cells in Susac syndrome. Random hexamers were used to reverse transcribe an amount of roughly 0.5 to 1 ug RNA. The method of amplification for TCR beta CDR3 was immunoSEQ multiplex PCR, covering 54 Vbeta and 13 Jbeta. TCRdb reanalysed the immunoSEQ multiplex PCR reads using MiXCR and keeps one entry per CDR3 protein. Found here are about 300,000 distinct CDR3 sequences, 70% to 90% of them singletons; the top ten hold 0.2% to 0.25%. CDR3 length: 15 amino acids. The V gene lost 0 bases and the J gene lost 5 bases, with 13 bases spanning the gap. Looked up from germline, CDR1 is SGHTA and CDR2 is FQGTGA.

The V call is TRBV7-3, the J call TRBJ2-5; no definite D call. The sample was CD8+ T cells from PBMCs. The TCR was taken from a human donor with multiple sclerosis. The CDR3: CASSLTGSGGETQYF. DNA of the CDR3: TGTGCCAGCAGCTTAACTGGGTCGGGTGGGGAGACCCAGTACTTC.